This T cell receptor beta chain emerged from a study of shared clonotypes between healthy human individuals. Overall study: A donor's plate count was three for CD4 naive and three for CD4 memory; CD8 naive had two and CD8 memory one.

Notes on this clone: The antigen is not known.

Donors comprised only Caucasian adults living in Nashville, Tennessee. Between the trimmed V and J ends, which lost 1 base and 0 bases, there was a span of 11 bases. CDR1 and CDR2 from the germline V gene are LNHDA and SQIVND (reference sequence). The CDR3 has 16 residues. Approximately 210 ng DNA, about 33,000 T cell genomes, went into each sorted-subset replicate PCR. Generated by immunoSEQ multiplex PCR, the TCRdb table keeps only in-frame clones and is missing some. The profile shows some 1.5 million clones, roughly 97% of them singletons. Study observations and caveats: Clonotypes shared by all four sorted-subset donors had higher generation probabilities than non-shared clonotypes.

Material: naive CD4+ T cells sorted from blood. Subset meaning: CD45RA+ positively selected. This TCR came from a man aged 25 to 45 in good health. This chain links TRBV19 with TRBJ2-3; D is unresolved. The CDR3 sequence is CASSIVWLASTDTQYF. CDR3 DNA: TGTGCCAGTAGTATAGTTTGGCTGGCTAGCACAGATACGCAGTATTTT.